A selection of T cell receptor beta chains follows, all from one sample in a study of PD-1 blockade in classical Hodgkin lymphoma. Produced via immunoSEQ multiplex PCR; TCRdb's table is partial and in-frame only. Of 13,000 to 15,000 clones in the sample, 91% were seen once. Sequenced input: CD8+ T cells from blood. These receptor sequences come from a human donor with classical Hodgkin lymphoma. Both conserved end residues are part of each CDR3. The D gene is left open where the match is weak. Expanded clones get a size class; other rows say once, few or many, or leave the size out.

clone size,J gene,V gene,D gene,CDR3 protein,CDR3 DNA
NA,TRBJ1-1,TRBV2,NA,CAYYGTVNTEAFF,TGTGCTTACTATGGGACCGTAAACACTGAAGCTTTCTTT
NA,TRBJ2-3,TRBV7-9,TRBD1,CASSYGTGGQYF,TGTGCCAGCAGCTACGGGACAGGGGGTCAGTATTTT
once,TRBJ2-2,TRBV7-9,TRBD2,CASSWPPEREGPNTGELFF,TGTGCCAGCAGCTGGCCTCCTGAACGGGAGGGCCCTAACACCGGGGAGCTGTTTTTT
NA,TRBJ2-2,TRBV30,TRBD2,CAWTWGGTGELFF,TGTGCCTGGACCTGGGGGGGCACCGGGGAGCTGTTTTTT
NA,TRBJ2-6,TRBV6-4,NA,CASSDTSSGANVLTF,TGTGCCAGCAGTGACACTAGCTCTGGGGCCAACGTCCTGACTTTC
NA,TRBJ2-5,TRBV19,NA,CASSIVPGETQYF,TGTGCCAGTAGTATCGTCCCAGGGGAGACCCAGTACTTC
NA,TRBJ1-2,TRBV6-5,NA,CASSERGKTYGYTF,TGTGCCAGCAGTGAACGCGGAAAGACCTATGGCTACACCTTC
NA,TRBJ2-3,TRBV19,NA,CASKPDREGLTFTDTQYF,TGTGCCAGTAAACCCGACAGGGAGGGTTTGACCTTCACAGATACGCAGTATTTT
NA,TRBJ2-7,TRBV13,NA,CASSPAGQGPKSYEQYF,TGTGCCAGCAGCCCCGCCGGGCAGGGGCCCAAATCCTACGAGCAGTACTTC
NA,TRBJ2-5,TRBV6-5,TRBD2,CASSFKASGPTQYF,TGTGCCAGCAGCTTCAAGGCTAGCGGTCCGACCCAGTACTTC
NA,TRBJ1-5,TRBV27,NA,CASGGGTANQPQHF,TGTGCCAGCGGGGGGGGGACCGCAAATCAGCCCCAGCATTTT
NA,TRBJ2-1,TRBV10-1,TRBD2,CASGLAGRGNEQFF,TGCGCCAGCGGACTAGCGGGACGTGGCAATGAGCAGTTCTTC
NA,TRBJ1-4,TRBV10-2,NA,CASSSAGPLNEKLFF,TGCGCCAGCAGCTCAGCAGGGCCGCTTAATGAAAAACTGTTTTTT
NA,TRBJ1-1,TRBV6-5,NA,CASSPPGPYTEAFF,TGTGCCAGCAGCCCGCCGGGACCCTACACTGAAGCTTTCTTT
NA,TRBJ1-1,TRBV11-2,NA,CASNRKGEQGEAFF,TGTGCCAGCAACCGAAAGGGAGAACAGGGTGAAGCTTTCTTT
NA,TRBJ2-7,TRBV19,NA,CASSMRSSDEQYF,TGTGCCAGTAGTATGAGAAGTAGCGACGAGCAGTACTTC
NA,TRBJ1-1,TRBV7-8,TRBD1,CASSFDRGAGTEAFF,TGTGCCAGCAGCTTCGACAGGGGCGCGGGAACTGAAGCTTTCTTT
NA,TRBJ2-1,TRBV7-6,TRBD1,CASSIGTGDNEQFF,TGTGCCAGCAGCATCGGGACAGGGGACAATGAGCAGTTCTTC
NA,TRBJ2-7,TRBV4-1,TRBD2,CASSQEGGGRARNEQYF,TGCGCCAGCAGCCAAGAAGGAGGCGGGAGGGCCAGAAACGAGCAGTACTTC
NA,TRBJ2-1,TRBV7-9,TRBD2,CASSLGSGSINEQFF,TGTGCCAGCAGCTTAGGCAGCGGGAGTATAAATGAGCAGTTCTTC
NA,TRBJ2-7,TRBV12-2,NA,CASRFKYRAGEMGSWAYEQYF,TGTGCAAGTCGCTTTAAATACAGGGCGGGGGAAATGGGGTCGTGGGCGTACGAGCAGTACTTC
once,TRBJ2-2,TRBV4-1,TRBD1,CASSQSGQGNTGELFF,TGCGCCAGCAGCCAATCAGGACAGGGGAACACCGGGGAGCTGTTTTTT
NA,TRBJ2-5,TRBV11-3,NA,CASSLEGLGTQYF,TGTGCCAGCAGCTTAGAGGGTTTAGGGACCCAGTACTTC
few,TRBJ1-1,TRBV21-1,NA,CASAWDSLNTEAFF,TGTGCCAGCGCCTGGGACAGCTTGAACACTGAAGCTTTCTTT
NA,TRBJ2-3,TRBV2,TRBD1,CASRGGQGGTDTQYF,TGTGCCAGCAGGGGTGGACAGGGTGGAACAGATACGCAGTATTTT
NA,TRBJ2-5,TRBV11-2,NA,CASRFLRETQYF,TGTGCCAGCAGATTTTTACGGGAGACCCAGTACTTC
once,TRBJ2-2,TRBV11-2,NA,CASSFEGPGELFF,TGTGCCAGCAGCTTTGAAGGCCCCGGGGAGCTGTTTTTT
NA,TRBJ1-2,TRBV19,NA,CASRKSQLADGYTF,TGTGCCAGTAGGAAATCCCAATTGGCGGATGGCTACACCTTC
few,TRBJ1-2,TRBV19,TRBD1,CASDGWTGPNYGYTF,TGTGCCAGTGACGGGTGGACAGGACCTAACTATGGCTACACCTTC
NA,TRBJ2-5,TRBV27,TRBD2,CASGEGLWETQYF,TGTGCCAGCGGGGAGGGATTGTGGGAGACCCAGTACTTC
NA,TRBJ1-3,TRBV9,NA,CASSVSGRVSGNTIYF,TGTGCCAGCAGCGTATCAGGGCGAGTCTCTGGAAACACCATATATTTT
few,TRBJ1-2,TRBV15,TRBD1,CATSRDSLQGDYGYTF,TGTGCCACCAGCAGAGATAGTCTACAGGGGGACTATGGCTACACCTTC
NA,TRBJ2-3,TRBV11-2,NA,CASSLGWPRGEDTQYF,TGTGCCAGCAGCTTAGGGTGGCCGCGTGGGGAAGATACGCAGTATTTT
NA,TRBJ2-6,TRBV27,NA,CASSAYSGANVLTF,TGTGCCAGCAGTGCATACTCTGGGGCCAACGTCCTGACTTTC
NA,TRBJ2-1,TRBV7-3,NA,CASSLPGSWDEQFF,TGTGCCAGCAGCCTTCCCGGGAGTTGGGATGAGCAGTTCTTC
NA,TRBJ2-7,TRBV5-4,TRBD1,CASSLALGQGAHEQYF,TGTGCCAGCAGCTTGGCCCTCGGGCAGGGGGCCCACGAGCAGTACTTC
NA,TRBJ2-2,TRBV9,TRBD2,CASGGLAGASGELFF,TGTGCCAGCGGAGGACTAGCGGGAGCATCCGGGGAGCTGTTTTTT
NA,TRBJ2-7,TRBV27,TRBD1,CASQGQGDEQYF,TGTGCCAGCCAAGGACAGGGCGACGAGCAGTACTTC
NA,TRBJ2-1,TRBV27,TRBD1,CASSLWQGARNEQFF,TGTGCCAGCAGTTTATGGCAGGGGGCTAGGAATGAGCAGTTCTTC
NA,TRBJ1-1,TRBV19,NA,CASSIMAGGDTEAFF,TGTGCCAGTAGTATAATGGCAGGAGGGGACACTGAAGCTTTCTTT
NA,TRBJ2-5,TRBV9,TRBD2,CASSVGLAGVVETQYF,TGTGCCAGCAGCGTAGGACTAGCGGGGGTTGTGGAGACCCAGTACTTC
NA,TRBJ2-3,TRBV6-5,NA,CASSYGAGLDTQYF,TGTGCCAGCAGTTACGGGGCAGGTTTAGATACGCAGTATTTT
NA,TRBJ1-2,TRBV7-8,NA,CASSLIADTPRGVGENYGYTF,TGTGCCAGCAGCTTAATTGCAGATACCCCCCGTGGGGTGGGGGAGAACTATGGCTACACCTTC
NA,TRBJ2-3,TRBV10-1,TRBD2,CASSGLADGTDTQYF,TGCGCCAGCAGTGGACTAGCGGACGGCACAGATACGCAGTATTTT